What follows describes a single T cell receptor (beta chain). Its antigen is not identified. The source of the sample is a study of T cell responses to AZD1222 COVID-19 vaccine. There are 15 residues in the CDR3. J gave up 4 bases and V 6 bases, and 6 bases lay outside the gene matches. Germline loops: CDR1 SNHLY, CDR2 FYNNEI. Assay used: immunoSEQ multiplex PCR; TCRdb lists only in-frame clones, some missing. The sample includes 150,000 to 200,000 clones, 90% of them seen just once. Overall study results and limits: Most donors were white British and more were female, and clonal diversity was possibly underestimated.

The receptor's source is an adult in good health. V usage is TRBV2 and J usage is TRBJ1-2, with 12 bases that match TRBD1. The source material was peripheral blood, sampled on day 0 of AZD1222 vaccination. In DNA, the CDR3 is TGTGCCAGCAGGCGGGACAGGGGGCAGAGCTATGGCTACACCTTC. This encodes CASRRDRGQSYGYTF.